This is a list of T cell receptor beta chains from one sample in a study of immune heterogeneity within non-small cell lung tumors. Each CDR3 protein gets one entry after TCRdb re-called the multiplex PCR reads with MiXCR. The data contain about 2,500 distinct CDR3 sequences, more than 20% of them seen just once; the ten biggest clones take up around 10%. The sample was lung tumor tissue. Receptors originate from a man aged 40-49 years with non-small cell lung cancer. Both conserved end residues are part of each CDR3. The order of the fields is clone size, J gene, V gene, D gene, CDR3 DNA, CDR3 protein. A D gene is named only where the DNA matches it firmly. Only some rows state a clone size, as once, few, many or a class for expanded clones.

-	TRBJ1-2	TRBV29-1	TRBD1	TGCAGCGTTTCGACAGGGAGGGGTAACTACACCTTC	CSVSTGRGNYTF
medium-sized	TRBJ2-1	TRBV18	-	TGTGCCAGCTCCGATTTAAACCGGGACAAGAGCAATGAGCAGTTCTTC	CASSDLNRDKSNEQFF
medium-sized	TRBJ2-3	TRBV20-1	TRBD2	TGCAGTGCAGGACTAGCGGGGGGGCGGGACACAGATACGCAGTATTTT	CSAGLAGGRDTDTQYF
-	TRBJ1-3	TRBV28	-	TGTGCCAGCAGCCCACCTGGGAGGCGGTCAGCCGGAAACACCATATATTTT	CASSPPGRRSAGNTIYF
medium-sized	TRBJ1-2	TRBV11-2	-	TGTGCCAGCAGCTACCGTGGCTCAGGCTACACCTTC	CASSYRGSGYTF
many	TRBJ1-3	TRBV9	-	TGTGCCAGCAGCGTAGGGGGGGGGGCCCTCTCTGGAAACACCATATATTTT	CASSVGGGALSGNTIYF
medium-sized	TRBJ1-1	TRBV4-2	TRBD1	TGTGCCAGCAGCCAAGAAGGGGGCTCACTGTTAGCTTTCTTT	CASSQEGGSLLAFF
many	TRBJ2-5	TRBV7-2	-	TGTGCCAGCAGCCGTGTCCTACCCCCAGAGACCCAGTACTTC	CASSRVLPPETQYF
many	TRBJ2-3	TRBV7-3	TRBD2	TGTGCCAGCAGCCTTCAGAGCGGGACTGCCACAGATACGCAGTATTTT	CASSLQSGTATDTQYF
medium-sized	TRBJ2-6	TRBV14	-	TGTGCCAGCAGCCCGAGCTCTGGGGCCAACGTCCTGACTTTC	CASSPSSGANVLTF
medium-sized	TRBJ1-3	TRBV5-8	TRBD1	TGTGCCAGCAGCTTTCGGGACAGACGAAACACCATATATTTT	CASSFRDRRNTIYF
medium-sized	TRBJ2-7	TRBV5-1	TRBD1	TGCGCCAGCAGCCCGCCGGGACAGGAAGCCTACGAGCAGTACTTC	CASSPPGQEAYEQYF
medium-sized	TRBJ2-2	TRBV6-1	-	TGTGCCAGCAGTGAAGCCATCGACAACACCGGGGAGCTGTTTTTT	CASSEAIDNTGELFF
medium-sized	TRBJ2-1	TRBV11-2	-	TGTGCCAGCAGCTTAGAGTGGCAGGGTGGGTACAATGAGCAGTTCTTC	CASSLEWQGGYNEQFF
medium-sized	TRBJ2-5	TRBV24-1	TRBD2	TGTGCCACCAGTGATTCGGGGACTAGCGGGCTCGCCCCAGAGACCCAGTACTTC	CATSDSGTSGLAPETQYF
medium-sized	TRBJ1-1	TRBV2	TRBD1	TGTGCCAGCAGGGAAAACAGGGGTAACACTGAAGCTTTCTTT	CASRENRGNTEAFF
medium-sized	TRBJ1-2	TRBV14	-	TGTGCCAGCAGCCAGGCCTATGGGGGCGGCTACACCTTC	CASSQAYGGGYTF
-	TRBJ1-3	TRBV6-2/TRBV6-3	TRBD1	TGTGCCAGCAGGACCGGGACAGCGGGAACTGGAAACACCATATATTTT	CASRTGTAGTGNTIYF
medium-sized	TRBJ2-2	TRBV5-6	-	TGTGCCAGCAGCTTGTCTAGCCACAACACCGGGGAGCTGTTTTTT	CASSLSSHNTGELFF
medium-sized	TRBJ2-7	TRBV4-1	-	TGCGCCAGCAGCCAAGATGGGGGCTCTGCCGTCTACGAGCAGTACTTC	CASSQDGGSAVYEQYF
medium-sized	TRBJ2-7	TRBV29-1	-	TGCAGCGTTGAAGATCGTCTGGGATCCGAGCAGTACTTC	CSVEDRLGSEQYF
medium-sized	TRBJ2-3	TRBV10-3	TRBD2	TGTGCCATCAGCGGTAGAGCGGGGGCCAGCACAGATACGCAGTATTTT	CAISGRAGASTDTQYF
medium-sized	TRBJ2-4	TRBV12-3/TRBV12-4	-	TGTGCCAGCAGTTTCCCCGTGGGGGGCAACATTCAGTACTTC	CASSFPVGGNIQYF
medium-sized	TRBJ1-5	TRBV7-8	TRBD1	TGTGCCAGCAGCTTACGCACAGGGGGATTGAATCAGCCCCAGCATTTT	CASSLRTGGLNQPQHF
-	TRBJ2-2	TRBV3-1	-	TGTGCCAGCTCACGGGAGAACACCGGGGAGCTGTTTTTT	CASSRENTGELFF
-	TRBJ2-3	TRBV7-9	TRBD2	TGTGCCAGCAGCTTGAGCGGGACTGATACGCAGTATTTT	CASSLSGTDTQYF
many	TRBJ2-5	TRBV6-4	-	TGTCCTAACGTGCCAGCAGTGACTCCGCCCTCGACGTGGGAGACCCAGTACTTC	CPNVPAVTPPSTWETQYF
many	TRBJ2-3	TRBV20-1	TRBD2	TGCAGTGCTAAAAAACTAGCGGGAGATTGGAGCACAGGTACGCAGTATTTT	CSAKKLAGDWSTGTQYF
-	TRBJ1-1	TRBV11-1	TRBD1	TGTGCCAGCAACCCCGAGGACAGGGGGGACACTGAAGATTTCTTT	CASNPEDRGDTEDFF
medium-sized	TRBJ2-5	TRBV2	-	TGTGCCAGCAGTGAAAGCAGGTCCCAAGAGACCCAGTACTTC	CASSESRSQETQYF
medium-sized	TRBJ2-1	TRBV19	-	TGTGCCAGTAGTGGGAGGGGGGCCTACAATGAGCAGTTCTTC	CASSGRGAYNEQFF
-	TRBJ1-4	TRBV6-1	-	TGTGCCAGCAGTGAAGGCCAGGGACCTAATGAAAAACTGTTTTTT	CASSEGQGPNEKLFF
medium-sized	TRBJ2-1	TRBV7-2	TRBD2	TGTGCCAGCAGTCAAACTAGCGGCCTTTACAATGAGCAGTTCTTC	CASSQTSGLYNEQFF
-	TRBJ2-7	TRBV28	-	TGTGCCAGCAGTTTAAACAGGCTAGCCTACGAGCAGTACTTC	CASSLNRLAYEQYF
large	TRBJ1-5	TRBV30	-	TGTGCCTGGAGTTACGGACATCTCGATAGCAATCAGCCCCAGCATTTT	CAWSYGHLDSNQPQHF
large	TRBJ2-3	TRBV5-1	TRBD2	TGCGCCAGCAGCTTTAACGTAGCGGGGTGGAGCACAGATACGCAGTATTTT	CASSFNVAGWSTDTQYF
medium-sized	TRBJ1-3	TRBV28	-	TGTGCCAGCAGTTTATATGGATTCTCTGGAAACACCATATATTTT	CASSLYGFSGNTIYF
medium-sized	TRBJ2-1	TRBV29-1	TRBD1	TGCAGCGGAGGACAGGGCCGGGACCTAAAAAATGAGCAGTTCTTC	CSGGQGRDLKNEQFF
medium-sized	TRBJ2-3	TRBV27	-	TGTGCCAGCATCGGGGAGAGCACAGATACGCAGTATTTT	CASIGESTDTQYF
medium-sized	TRBJ2-3	TRBV6-1	-	TGTGCCAGCAGTGAATGGGCGGGGGATACGCAGTATTTT	CASSEWAGDTQYF
many	TRBJ2-1	TRBV4-3	-	TGCGCCAGCAGCCAAGGGTCTGGCAGGGGCAAATTATGTGAGCAGTTCTTC	CASSQGSGRGKLCEQFF
-	TRBJ2-5	TRBV3-1	-	TGTGCCAGCAGCCAAGATGACGTTACAGAGACCCAGTACTTC	CASSQDDVTETQYF
medium-sized	TRBJ1-4	TRBV6-1	TRBD1	TGTGCCAGCAGTCGGGACAGGGGCAATGAAAAACTGTTTTTT	CASSRDRGNEKLFF
medium-sized	TRBJ1-2	TRBV5-5	-	TGTGCCAGCAGCGCGGACGGAGCTAACTATGGCTACACCTTC	CASSADGANYGYTF
medium-sized	TRBJ2-3	TRBV20-1	TRBD1	TGCAGTGCTTGGACAGGGGGCGCTGGGACAGATACGCAGTATTTT	CSAWTGGAGTDTQYF